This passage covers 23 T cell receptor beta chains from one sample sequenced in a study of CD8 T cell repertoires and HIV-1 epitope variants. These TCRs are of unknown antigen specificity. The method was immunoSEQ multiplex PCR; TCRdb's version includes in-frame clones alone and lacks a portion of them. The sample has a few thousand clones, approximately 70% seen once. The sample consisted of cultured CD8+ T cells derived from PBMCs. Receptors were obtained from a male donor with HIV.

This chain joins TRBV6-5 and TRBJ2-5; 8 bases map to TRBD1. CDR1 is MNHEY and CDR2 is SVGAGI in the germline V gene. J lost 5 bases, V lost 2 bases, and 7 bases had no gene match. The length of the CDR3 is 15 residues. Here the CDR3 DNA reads TGTGCCAGCAGTTACACGCAGGGGGCGGGGGAGACCCAGTACTTC. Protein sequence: CASSYTQGAGETQYF.

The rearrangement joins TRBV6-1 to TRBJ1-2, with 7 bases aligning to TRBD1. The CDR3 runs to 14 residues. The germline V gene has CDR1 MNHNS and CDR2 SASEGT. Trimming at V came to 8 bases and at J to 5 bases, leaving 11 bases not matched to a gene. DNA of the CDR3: TGTGCCAGCTTAGTTCTCCAGGGGGTGTATGGCTACACCTTC. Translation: CASLVLQGVYGYTF.

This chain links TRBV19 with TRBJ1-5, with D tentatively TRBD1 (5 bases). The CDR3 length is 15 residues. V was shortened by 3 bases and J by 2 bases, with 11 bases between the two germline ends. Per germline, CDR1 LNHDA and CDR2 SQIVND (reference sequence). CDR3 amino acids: CASSMGQLGNQPQHF. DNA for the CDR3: TGTGCCAGTAGTATGGGGCAGTTAGGCAATCAGCCCCAGCATTTT.

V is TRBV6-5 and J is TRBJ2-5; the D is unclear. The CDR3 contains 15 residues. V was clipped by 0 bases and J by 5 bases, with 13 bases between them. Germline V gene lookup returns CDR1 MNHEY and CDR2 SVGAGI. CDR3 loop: CASSYSRWAQETQYF. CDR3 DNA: TGTGCCAGCAGTTACTCGAGGTGGGCACAGGAGACCCAGTACTTC.

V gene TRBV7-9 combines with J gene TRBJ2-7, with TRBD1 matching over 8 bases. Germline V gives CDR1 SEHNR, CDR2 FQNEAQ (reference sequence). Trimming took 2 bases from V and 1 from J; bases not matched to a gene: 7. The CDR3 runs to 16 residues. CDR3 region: CASSLRGGTGSYEQYF. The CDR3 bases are TGTGCCAGCAGCTTAAGAGGAGGGACAGGATCCTACGAGCAGTACTTC. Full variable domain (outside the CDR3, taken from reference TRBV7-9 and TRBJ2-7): DTGVSQNPRHKITKRGQNVTFRCDPISEHNRLYWYRQTLGQGPEFLTYFQNEAQLEKSRLLSDRFSAERPKGSFSTLEIQRTEQGDSAMYLCASSLRGGTGSYEQYFGPGTRLTVT.

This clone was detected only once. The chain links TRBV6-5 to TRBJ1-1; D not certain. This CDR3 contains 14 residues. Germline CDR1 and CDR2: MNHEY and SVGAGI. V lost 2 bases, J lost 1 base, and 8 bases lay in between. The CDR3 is CASSYAESNTEAFF. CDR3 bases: TGTGCCAGCAGTTACGCAGAATCGAACACTGAAGCTTTCTTT.

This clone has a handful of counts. CDR3 nucleotide sequence: TGCGCCAGCAGTTTTTATAGCGGGAGAAGGGGAGAGACCCAGTACTTC. It yields the protein CASSFYSGRRGETQYF. J is TRBJ2-5 and V is TRBV5-1; TRBD2 matches at 9 bases. Germline V CDR1 and CDR2: SGHRS, YFSETQ. The CDR3 length is 16 residues. V gave up 5 bases and J gave up 4 bases; unmatched junction bases: 12. The full variable domain, with the rest looked up from reference TRBV5-1 and TRBJ2-5, is KAGVTQTPRYLIKTRGQQVTLSCSPISGHRSVSWYQQTPGQGLQFLFEYFSETQRNKGNFPGRFSGRQFSNSRSEMNVSTLELGDSALYLCASSFYSGRRGETQYFGPGTRLLVL.

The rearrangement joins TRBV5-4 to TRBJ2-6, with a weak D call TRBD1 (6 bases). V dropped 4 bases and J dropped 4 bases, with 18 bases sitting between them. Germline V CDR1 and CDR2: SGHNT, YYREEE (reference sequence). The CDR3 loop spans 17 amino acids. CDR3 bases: TGTGCCAGCAGCCGACCCCCAACAGGGATAGGGGCCAACGTCCTGACTTTC. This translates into CASSRPPTGIGANVLTF.

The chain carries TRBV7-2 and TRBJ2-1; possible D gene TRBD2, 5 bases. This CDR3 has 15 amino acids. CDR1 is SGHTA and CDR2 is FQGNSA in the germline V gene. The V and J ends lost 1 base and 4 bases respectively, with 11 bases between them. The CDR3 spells CASSLDFGGYNEQFF. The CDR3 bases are TGTGCCAGCAGCTTAGATTTCGGAGGATACAATGAGCAGTTCTTC.

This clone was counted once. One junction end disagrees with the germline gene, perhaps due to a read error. The CDR3 region is CATTQGPGANVLTF. CDR3 in DNA: TGCGCCACAACTCAGGGGCCTGGGGCCAACGTCCTGACTTTC. The chain joins TRBV9 to TRBJ2-6, with TRBD1 as a possible D gene (6 bases). This CDR3 spans 14 amino acids. Germline values: CDR1 SGDLS, CDR2 YYNGEE.

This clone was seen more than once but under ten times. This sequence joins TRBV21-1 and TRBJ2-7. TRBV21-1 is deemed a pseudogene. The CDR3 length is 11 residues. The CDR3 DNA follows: TGTGCCAGCAGCAGGACCTACGAGCAGTACTTC. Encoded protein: CASSRTYEQYF.

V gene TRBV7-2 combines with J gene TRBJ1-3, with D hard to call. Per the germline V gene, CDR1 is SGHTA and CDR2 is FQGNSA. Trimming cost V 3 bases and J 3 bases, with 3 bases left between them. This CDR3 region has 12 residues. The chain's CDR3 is CASSLGGNTIYF. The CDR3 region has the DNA TGTGCCAGCAGCTTGGGTGGAAACACCATATATTTT.

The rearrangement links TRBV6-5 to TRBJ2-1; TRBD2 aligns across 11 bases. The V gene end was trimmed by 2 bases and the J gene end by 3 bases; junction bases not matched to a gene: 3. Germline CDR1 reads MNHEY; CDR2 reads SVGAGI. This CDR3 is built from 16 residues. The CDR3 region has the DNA TGTGCCAGCAGTTACCGGGGACTAGCGGACTACAATGAGCAGTTCTTC. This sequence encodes CASSYRGLADYNEQFF.

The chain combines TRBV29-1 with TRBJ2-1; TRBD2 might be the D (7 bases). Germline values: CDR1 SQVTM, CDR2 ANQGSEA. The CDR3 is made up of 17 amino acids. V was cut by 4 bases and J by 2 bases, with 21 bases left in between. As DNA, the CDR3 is TGCAGCGTTGTGGACCCTCGACAGGCGGGGGCCTACAATGAGCAGTTCTTC. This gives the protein CSVVDPRQAGAYNEQFF.

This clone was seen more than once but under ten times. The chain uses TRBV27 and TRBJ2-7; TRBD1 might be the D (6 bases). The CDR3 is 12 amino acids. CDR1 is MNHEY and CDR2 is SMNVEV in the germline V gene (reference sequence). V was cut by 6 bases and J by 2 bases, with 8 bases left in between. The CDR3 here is CASSQGPYEQYF. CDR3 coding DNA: TGTGCCAGCAGCCAGGGGCCCTACGAGCAGTACTTC.

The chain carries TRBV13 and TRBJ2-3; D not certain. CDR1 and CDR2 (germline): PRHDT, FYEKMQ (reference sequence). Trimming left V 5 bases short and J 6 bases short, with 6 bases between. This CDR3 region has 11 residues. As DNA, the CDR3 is TGTGCCAGCAGCGTCGAGGATACGCAGTATTTT. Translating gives CASSVEDTQYF.

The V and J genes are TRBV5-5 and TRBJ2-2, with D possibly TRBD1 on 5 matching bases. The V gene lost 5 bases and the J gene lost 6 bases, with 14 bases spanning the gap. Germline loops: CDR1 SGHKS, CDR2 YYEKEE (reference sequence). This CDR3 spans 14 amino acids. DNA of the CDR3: TGTGCCAGCAGGGCTTCAGGGCCCCCCGGGGAGCTGTTTTTT. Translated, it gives CASRASGPPGELFF.

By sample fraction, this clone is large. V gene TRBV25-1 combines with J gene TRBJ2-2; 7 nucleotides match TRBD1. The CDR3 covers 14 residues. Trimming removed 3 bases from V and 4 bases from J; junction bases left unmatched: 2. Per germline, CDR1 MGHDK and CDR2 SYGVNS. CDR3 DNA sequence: TGTGCCAGCAGTGACGGGACAGCCACCGGGGAGCTGTTTTTT. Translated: CASSDGTATGELFF.

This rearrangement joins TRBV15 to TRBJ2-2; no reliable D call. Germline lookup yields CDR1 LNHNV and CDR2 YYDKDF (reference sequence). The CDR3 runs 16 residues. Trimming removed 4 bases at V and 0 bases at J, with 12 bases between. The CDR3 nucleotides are TGTGCCACCAGCAAAGTCACCGACGCGAACACCGGGGAGCTGTTTTTT. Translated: CATSKVTDANTGELFF.

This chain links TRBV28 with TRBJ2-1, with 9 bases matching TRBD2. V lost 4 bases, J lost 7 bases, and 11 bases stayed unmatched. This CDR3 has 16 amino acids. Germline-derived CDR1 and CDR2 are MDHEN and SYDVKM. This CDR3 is CASSSGAGGTWNEQFF. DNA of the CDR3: TGTGCCAGCAGTTCAGGAGCGGGAGGTACTTGGAATGAGCAGTTCTTC.

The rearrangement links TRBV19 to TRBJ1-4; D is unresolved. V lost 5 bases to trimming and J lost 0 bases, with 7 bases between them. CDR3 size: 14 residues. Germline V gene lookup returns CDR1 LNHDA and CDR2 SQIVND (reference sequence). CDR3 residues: CASSVTTTNEKLFF. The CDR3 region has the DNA TGTGCCAGTAGTGTCACTACAACTAATGAAAAACTGTTTTTT.

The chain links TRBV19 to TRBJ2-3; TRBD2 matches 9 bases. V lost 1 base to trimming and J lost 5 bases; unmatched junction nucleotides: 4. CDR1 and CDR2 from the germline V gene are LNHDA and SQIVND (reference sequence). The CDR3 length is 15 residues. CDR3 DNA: TGTGCCAGTAGTATAGTAGCGGGAGCAGTAGATACGCAGTATTTT. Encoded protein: CASSIVAGAVDTQYF.

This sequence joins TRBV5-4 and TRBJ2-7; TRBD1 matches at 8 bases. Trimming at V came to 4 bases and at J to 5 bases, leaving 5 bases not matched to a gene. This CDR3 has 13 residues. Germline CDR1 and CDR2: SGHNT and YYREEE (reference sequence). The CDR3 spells CASSRRQGNEQYF. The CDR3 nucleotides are TGTGCCAGCAGCCGTCGACAGGGGAACGAGCAGTACTTC.